These T cell receptor beta chains were read from a single sample in a study of T-cell reconstitution after alpha-beta-depleted transplantation in children. MiXCR, run by TCRdb on the PCR reads, gives a single entry per CDR3 protein. This table has some 300,000 distinct CDR3 sequences, roughly 8.2% appearing once. Sequences were derived from peripheral blood, sampled 360 days after TCRalphabeta/CD19-depleted stem cell transplant. The receptors stem from a female patient aged 2-15 years who had a stem cell transplant for Fanconi anemia, so the T cells may come from the graft donor. Each CDR3 is given with its conserved first and last residue. Fields, in order: clone size, D gene, J gene, V gene, CDR3 protein, CDR3 DNA. The D gene is left open where the match is weak. Clone size is not always given. Where it is, it says once, few, many or a class for expanded clones.

>many|.|TRBJ1-1|TRBV5-6
CASTKLRDLEAFF
TGTGCCAGCACTAAACTCCGGGACCTTGAAGCTTTCTTT
>.|.|TRBJ1-1|TRBV7-9
CASSLALTGTNTEAFF
TGTGCCAGCAGCTTAGCGTTGACAGGTACGAACACTGAAGCTTTCTTT
>many|.|TRBJ2-7|TRBV7-8
CASSTLTGVSYEQYF
TGTGCCAGCAGCACACTTACGGGGGTCTCCTACGAGCAGTACTTC
>few|.|TRBJ1-5|TRBV6-5
CASSYSELGQPQHF
TGTGCCAGCAGTTACTCGGAATTGGGCCAGCCCCAGCATTTT
>many|TRBD2|TRBJ2-3|TRBV20-1
CSARVLAGGSDTQYF
TGCAGTGCTAGAGTGCTAGCGGGGGGCTCAGATACGCAGTATTTT
>.|TRBD2|TRBJ2-1|TRBV9
CASSAGGISRLGSYNEQFF
TGTGCCAGCAGCGCCGGGGGGATTAGCAGGTTGGGGTCCTACAATGAGCAGTTCTTC
>few|.|TRBJ1-5|TRBV7-6
CASSLEAGGGQPQHF
TGTGCCAGCAGCTTAGAGGCGGGGGGCGGTCAGCCCCAGCATTTT
>few|.|TRBJ2-4|TRBV11-2
CASSLQGGKNIQYF
TGTGCCAGCAGCTTACAGGGTGGCAAAAACATTCAGTACTTC
>.|.|TRBJ1-1|TRBV20-1
CSASAWPGAGTEAFF
TGCAGTGCTTCCGCGTGGCCAGGGGCTGGCACTGAAGCTTTCTTT
>many|.|TRBJ2-1|TRBV6-2/TRBV6-3
CASSLGSYDEQFF
TGTGCCAGCAGCCTCGGTTCTTACGATGAGCAGTTCTTC
>few|TRBD2|TRBJ2-5|TRBV7-2
CASSQGLAGGQETQYF
TGTGCCAGCAGCCAGGGACTAGCGGGGGGGCAAGAGACCCAGTACTTC
>many|.|TRBJ2-7|TRBV27
CASSSPGQQTYEQYF
TGTGCCAGCAGTTCACCGGGACAACAAACCTACGAGCAGTACTTC
>few|TRBD1|TRBJ2-3|TRBV11-2
CASSSPRDRPPDTQYF
TGTGCCAGCAGCTCCCCCCGGGACAGGCCCCCCGATACGCAGTATTTT
>.|TRBD2|TRBJ2-3|TRBV7-6
CASSLLAGDGTADTQYF
TGTGCCAGCAGCTTACTGGCGGGGGACGGCACTGCAGATACGCAGTATTTT
>many|.|TRBJ2-1|TRBV13
CASSYPLAGYNEQFF
TGTGCCAGCAGTTACCCACTCGCGGGTTACAATGAGCAGTTCTTC
>many|TRBD1|TRBJ2-2|TRBV9
CASSAGTGTGGYTGELFF
TGTGCCAGCAGCGCAGGAACCGGGACAGGGGGATACACCGGGGAGCTGTTTTTT
>many|.|TRBJ2-2|TRBV12-3/TRBV12-4
CASRRSSGFTGELFF
TGTGCCAGCAGGAGATCCAGCGGTTTCACCGGGGAGCTGTTTTTT
>many|TRBD1|TRBJ1-2|TRBV29-1
CSVTGTGTYGYTF
TGCAGCGTTACCGGGACAGGTACCTATGGCTACACCTTC
>.|.|TRBJ1-2|TRBV11-2
CASSLERGAFHPNYGYTF
TGTGCCAGCAGCTTAGAGAGGGGGGCCTTTCATCCCAACTATGGCTACACCTTC
>.|.|TRBJ1-1|TRBV9
CASSVDTGFNTEAFF
TGTGCCAGCAGCGTAGATACAGGATTCAACACTGAAGCTTTCTTT
>many|TRBD1|TRBJ2-1|TRBV29-1
CSVEAGTVSSYNEQFF
TGCAGCGTTGAAGCCGGGACAGTAAGCTCCTACAATGAGCAGTTCTTC
>.|TRBD1|TRBJ2-5|TRBV12-5
CASGFLGDRETQYF
TGTGCTAGTGGATTTCTAGGGGACAGAGAGACCCAGTACTTC
>many|.|TRBJ1-4|TRBV5-1
CASSLGALNEKLFF
TGCGCCAGCAGCTTGGGCGCCCTTAATGAAAAACTGTTTTTT
>many|TRBD1|TRBJ2-7|TRBV7-8
CASSFSDRGYEQYF
TGTGCCAGCAGCTTCTCGGACAGGGGGTACGAGCAGTACTTC
>few|.|TRBJ2-1|TRBV5-6
CASSPGLARSDEQFF
TGTGCCAGCAGCCCCGGACTCGCGCGTTCGGATGAGCAGTTCTTC
>many|TRBD2|TRBJ2-7|TRBV11-2
CASSQGVAGAREQYF
TGTGCCAGCAGCCAGGGGGTAGCGGGAGCCCGCGAGCAGTACTTC
>many|.|TRBJ2-7|TRBV28
CASSDPLGSEQYF
TGTGCCAGCAGTGACCCCCTGGGGTCCGAGCAGTACTTC
>many|.|TRBJ1-4|TRBV15
CATSRALIGGGNEKLFF
TGTGCCACCAGCAGAGCTCTGATCGGAGGGGGGAATGAAAAACTGTTTTTT
>many|.|TRBJ2-2|TRBV20-1
CSAGGKNTGELFF
TGCAGTGCTGGCGGAAAGAACACCGGGGAGCTGTTTTTT
>.|.|TRBJ1-1|TRBV12-3/TRBV12-4
CASGTYWDRGEAFF
TGTGCCAGCGGTACATATTGGGACCGCGGTGAAGCTTTCTTT
>.|.|TRBJ2-5|TRBV11-3
CASSLGVSLDQETQYF
TGTGCCAGCAGCTTAGGAGTCAGCCTAGACCAAGAGACCCAGTACTTC
>many|.|TRBJ2-2|TRBV5-5
CASSLGNANTGELFF
TGTGCCAGCAGCTTGGGCAACGCGAACACCGGGGAGCTGTTTTTT
>many|.|TRBJ1-2|TRBV9
CASSVGPQVDYGYTF
TGTGCCAGCAGCGTAGGTCCCCAGGTTGACTATGGCTACACCTTC
>.|.|TRBJ1-3|TRBV11-2
CASSPSGYKGKAGNTIYF
TGTGCCAGCAGCCCATCGGGTTACAAGGGTAAAGCAGGAAACACCATATATTTT
>.|.|TRBJ1-2|TRBV7-9
CASSSTVVTYYGYTF
TGTGCCAGCAGCTCGACAGTAGTCACCTATTATGGCTACACCTTC
>many|.|TRBJ2-7|TRBV27
CASSPTGYPSRYEQYF
TGTGCCAGCAGTCCCACAGGGTATCCTAGTCGCTACGAGCAGTACTTC
>.|.|TRBJ1-1|TRBV6-2/TRBV6-3
CASSYSILQVNTEAFF
TGTGCCAGCAGTTACTCGATCCTCCAGGTAAACACTGAAGCTTTCTTT
>few|.|TRBJ1-2|TRBV20-1
CSATLTGSPYGYTF
TGCAGTGCTACCCTGACCGGGAGCCCCTATGGCTACACCTTC
>many|.|TRBJ2-7|TRBV27
CASSYSRYYEQYF
TGTGCCAGCAGTTACAGCCGTTACTACGAGCAGTACTTC
>.|.|TRBJ1-2|TRBV30
CAWSGGTDSNYGYTF
TGTGCCTGGAGTGGAGGAACAGATTCTAACTATGGCTACACCTTC
>many|TRBD2|TRBJ2-1|TRBV7-2
CASSSYREGSSYNEQFF
TGTGCCAGCAGCTCCTATAGGGAGGGGAGCTCCTACAATGAGCAGTTCTTC
>few|.|TRBJ1-2|TRBV20-1
CSARLDYGYTF
TGCAGTGCCCGATTGGACTATGGCTACACCTTC
>many|.|TRBJ2-1|TRBV2
CASSGIAGYNEQFF
TGTGCCAGCAGCGGAATAGCCGGTTACAATGAGCAGTTCTTC
>many|.|TRBJ1-1|TRBV7-6
CASSLVASAKTEAFF
TGTGCCAGCAGCTTAGTGGCTTCAGCCAAAACTGAAGCTTTCTTT
>few|.|TRBJ1-5|TRBV7-8
CASSRRNRVNQPQHF
TGTGCCAGCAGCCGACGGAACAGGGTCAATCAGCCCCAGCATTTT